This TCR beta chain comes out of a study of cytomegalovirus exposure and HLA in healthy donors. Study-wide context: Inside one of the first data releases sat about 85 million unique TCRs taken from HLA-typed donors.

The PCR made use of 60 Vbeta and 13 Jbeta primers. Per the original methods: In a later analysis, 75 million to 85 million unique TCR beta chains included roughly 11 million shared by two or more donors. Data came from immunoSEQ multiplex PCR; TCRdb stores just in-frame clones and leaves some out. The V and J calls and the clone size are those of that table, but D and trimming were determined from the DNA. The sample has roughly 120,000 clones, around three quarters seen once; the top ten hold 2% to 3%. Note on this clone: The antigen is unknown.

Study-wide findings and caveats: Rare TCR sequences dominated, though some public TCRs recurred in many donors. Further analysis was carried out later, and it showed several of the most significant clusters appearing linked to common viral pathogens.

The CDR3 consists of 14 residues. Germline values: CDR1 MNHNS, CDR2 SASEGT. Between the trimmed V and J ends, which lost 5 bases and 4 bases, there was a span of 15 bases. The rearrangement uses TRBV6-1 and TRBJ2-7; D might be TRBD2 (5 bases). The clonotype was recovered from a man in his thirties or forties in good health and CMV-seronegative. The material sequenced was PBMCs. This CDR3 is CASSTRRDQYEQYF. The CDR3 DNA is TGTGCCAGCAGTACAAGACGGGATCAGTACGAGCAGTACTTC.